A single sample is the source of the 20 T cell receptor beta chains below, sequenced in a study of radiation and T cells in renal cell carcinoma. The protocol was immunoSEQ multiplex PCR, while the TCRdb copy is restricted to in-frame clones and leaves out a portion. Altogether 120,000 or so clones are present, more than 70% being singletons, with the ten largest covering approximately 5.8%. Time point noted: blood 2 weeks post-SBRT. Noted treatment: 15 Gy SBRT to primary tumor, nephrectomy 4 weeks later. Source: blood, taken from a patient whose treatment included radiotherapy and nephrectomy. The receptor set was obtained from a woman in her seventies with renal cell carcinoma.

J is TRBJ1-2 and V is TRBV7-2; D is unresolved. The CDR3 covers 12 residues. The V gene's germline CDR1 is SGHTA and CDR2 FQGNSA. V was cut by 5 bases and J by 0 bases, with 4 bases left in between. The CDR3 region is CASSTTNYGYTF. The CDR3 DNA is TGTGCCAGCAGCACAACTAACTATGGCTACACCTTC.

This chain uses TRBV6-5 with TRBJ1-1; tentatively, D is TRBD1 (6 bases). CDR1 and CDR2 from the germline V gene are MNHEY and SVGAGI. This CDR3 spans 14 amino acids. Trimming took 4 bases from V and 1 from J, leaving 10 bases between them. CDR3 sequence: CASSSRGKNTEAFF. The CDR3 region has the DNA TGTGCCAGCAGTTCGAGGGGGAAGAACACTGAAGCTTTCTTT.

The V call is TRBV7-2, the J call TRBJ2-5, with D perhaps TRBD2 (6 bases). The V end lost 3 bases, the J end lost 5 bases, and 13 bases lay between the germline ends. Germline CDR1 is SGHTA and CDR2 is FQGNSA. The CDR3 has 14 amino acids. Here the CDR3 reads CASSFPGGRETQYF. CDR3 in DNA: TGTGCCAGCAGCTTCCCCGGGGGAAGGGAGACCCAGTACTTC.

The chain has TRBV2 and TRBJ2-2; TRBD1 agrees at 10 bases. V was clipped by 6 bases and J by 5 bases; unmatched bases: 6. Germline CDR1 SNHLY, CDR2 FYNNEI. The CDR3 has 15 residues. This chain's CDR3 is CASRLDRGRTGELFF. In DNA form, the CDR3 reads TGTGCCAGCAGACTCGACAGGGGGCGTACCGGGGAGCTGTTTTTT.

V and J are TRBV18 and TRBJ1-2; 8 bases align to TRBD1. The CDR3 covers 16 residues. V lost 6 bases and J lost 2; bases outside the gene matches: 11. Germline lookup yields CDR1 KGHSH and CDR2 LQKENI. CDR3 in amino acids: CASSPLTGGDNYGYTF. CDR3 in DNA: TGTGCCAGCTCTCCGTTAACAGGGGGAGACAACTATGGCTACACCTTC.

On this clone itself: Within the sample, other DNA sequences also encode this same CDR3. The chain has TRBV19 and TRBJ1-5; a weak D match, TRBD1 (6 bases). The V gene lost 5 bases and the J gene lost 2 bases, with 10 bases spanning the gap. CDR3 length: 14 amino acids. Germline CDR1 reads LNHDA; CDR2 reads SQIVND (reference sequence). The CDR3 protein is CASSRGAGNQPQHF. DNA for the CDR3: TGTGCCAGTAGTCGGGGGGCCGGCAATCAGCCCCAGCATTTT.

The genes are TRBV7-8 and TRBJ2-7, with 7 positions matching TRBD1. CDR1 and CDR2 from the germline V gene are SGHVS and FQNEAQ. The junction had 8 bases not matched to a gene; V was cut back by 4 bases and J by 2 bases. This CDR3 spans 15 amino acids. In DNA form, the CDR3 reads TGTGCCAGCAGCTCCAGACAGGGCCTGACCTACGAGCAGTACTTC. Translating it yields CASSSRQGLTYEQYF.

The V gene is TRBV30, the J gene TRBJ2-2, with D uncertain. Germline-derived CDR1 and CDR2 are GTSNPN and SVGIG (reference sequence). The V end was cut by 5 bases, the J end by 2 bases, with 9 bases between. This CDR3 region has 13 residues. This CDR3 is CAWDQINTGELFF. In nucleotides, the CDR3 is TGTGCCTGGGACCAGATCAACACCGGGGAGCTGTTTTTT.

V is TRBV5-4 and J is TRBJ2-3; 7 positions agree with TRBD1. J lost 2 bases, V lost 6 bases, and 15 bases had no gene match. The CDR3 contains 17 residues. The germline V gene has CDR1 SGHNT and CDR2 YYREEE (reference sequence). The CDR3 DNA is TGTGCCAGCACCCCCCAATTAGGGGGCCTACCCACAGATACGCAGTATTTT. Translating gives CASTPQLGGLPTDTQYF.

The rearrangement joins TRBV5-6 to TRBJ2-5; unclear D gene. V was trimmed by 7 bases and J by 5 bases, leaving 21 bases between them. This CDR3 has 15 residues. Germline V gene sequence: CDR1 SGHDT, CDR2 YYEEEE. Written as DNA, the CDR3 is TGTGCCAGCTCCATATCGACGGTGGCAACGGAGACCCAGTACTTC. Translated, it gives CASSISTVATETQYF.

This chain joins TRBV19 and TRBJ1-1, with 7 positions matching TRBD1. With V trimmed by 6 bases and J by 1 base, 8 bases remained unmatched. Germline V gene lookup returns CDR1 LNHDA and CDR2 SQIVND (reference sequence). This CDR3 contains 15 residues. The CDR3 DNA is TGTGCCAGTAGCCTTCTTAACAGGGGGAACACTGAAGCTTTCTTT. It codes for CASSLLNRGNTEAFF.

V gene TRBV7-2 combines with J gene TRBJ2-7, with 10 bases identical to TRBD1. Germline-derived CDR1 and CDR2 are SGHTA and FQGNSA. The CDR3 totals 14 residues. V was pared by 5 bases and J by 3 bases, with 4 bases of the junction left unmatched. The CDR3 loop reads CASSRWDRGYEQYF. The CDR3 coding sequence is TGTGCCAGCAGCAGGTGGGACAGGGGCTACGAGCAGTACTTC.

The V call is TRBV7-2, the J call TRBJ1-5, with D possibly matching TRBD1 (6 bases). With 3 bases removed from V and 3 bases from J, the gap between germline ends came to 12 bases. This CDR3 has 15 amino acids. Germline V gives CDR1 SGHTA, CDR2 FQGNSA. The CDR3 is CASSLSHRANQPQHF. The CDR3 DNA reads as TGTGCCAGCAGCTTGTCCCACAGGGCCAATCAGCCCCAGCATTTT.

This chain joins TRBV6-5 and TRBJ2-1, with no clear D. The CDR3 has 13 amino acids. CDR1 is MNHEY and CDR2 is SVGAGI in the germline V gene. V gave up 6 bases and J gave up 1 base, with 7 bases separating them. The CDR3 coding sequence is TGTGCCAGCAGGCAATTTTCCTACAATGAGCAGTTCTTC. Protein: CASRQFSYNEQFF.

The CDR3 coding sequence is TGCGCCAGCAGCTTGGCCGGGGTTCAAGGGGGCGAGCAGTACTTC. Its protein product is CASSLAGVQGGEQYF. This rearrangement joins TRBV5-1 to TRBJ2-7, with D possibly TRBD1 on 6 matching bases. In germline, CDR1 is SGHRS, CDR2 YFSETQ. The CDR3 loop spans 15 amino acids. Trimming shortened V by 0 bases and J by 6 bases, and 16 bases separated the two germline ends.

The chain is built from TRBV30 and TRBJ2-7, with TRBD1 identical over 9 bases. The length of the CDR3 is 15 residues. The germline gives CDR1 GTSNPN, CDR2 SVGIG (reference sequence). V shed 3 bases, J shed 3 bases, and the junction held 9 bases outside the gene matches. The CDR3 DNA sequence: TGTGCCTGGAGCCCACCGGGACAGGGACGCTACGAGCAGTACTTC. Residues: CAWSPPGQGRYEQYF.

The sample holds one count of this clone. The rearrangement uses TRBV7-6 and TRBJ2-7, with 8 bases matching TRBD1. Looked up from germline, CDR1 is SGHVS and CDR2 is FNYEAQ. The CDR3 is 15 amino acids. V was pared by 4 bases and J by 2 bases, with 7 bases of the junction left unmatched. In DNA, the CDR3 is TGTGCCAGCAGCTCCGGACAGGGTGGGGCCTACGAGCAGTACTTC. Translated, it gives CASSSGQGGAYEQYF. Full variable domain (missing parts from reference TRBV7-6 and TRBJ2-7): GAGVSQSPRYKVTKRGQDVALRCDPISGHVSLYWYRQALGQGPEFLTYFNYEAQQDKSGLPNDRFSAERPEGSISTLTIQRTEQRDSAMYRCASSSGQGGAYEQYFGPGTRLTVT.

The V and J genes are TRBV19 and TRBJ1-2; D uncertain. The CDR3 totals 14 residues. Deletions cut 5 bases from V and 4 bases from J, with 14 bases between. Per germline, CDR1 LNHDA and CDR2 SQIVND (reference sequence). The CDR3 loop reads CASSASGETYGYTF. In DNA, the CDR3 is TGTGCCAGTAGTGCGTCCGGGGAAACCTATGGCTACACCTTC.

The chain employs TRBV7-8 and TRBJ2-5; 10 bases map to TRBD2. Germline assignment: CDR1 SGHVS and CDR2 FQNEAQ. The CDR3 spans 18 residues. V lost 2 bases, J lost 2 bases, and 11 bases stayed unmatched. This CDR3 is CASSLLASGGLDQETQYF. The DNA of the CDR3 is TGTGCCAGCAGCTTATTGGCTAGCGGGGGCCTCGATCAAGAGACCCAGTACTTC.

V usage is TRBV4-3 and J usage is TRBJ1-2; D is perhaps TRBD1 (6 bases). The germline gives CDR1 LGHNA, CDR2 YSLEER. This CDR3 contains 14 residues. Trimming pared 2 bases from V and 8 bases from J, leaving 15 bases between. The CDR3 protein is CASSQTRGAGGYTF. As DNA, the CDR3 is TGCGCCAGCAGCCAAACTCGGGGGGCGGGCGGCTACACCTTC.